Presented here are 4 T cell receptor beta chains from one specimen sequenced in a study of T cell changes during pregnancy in multiple sclerosis (dated by TCRdb to the late 2010s). Library prep was done by the immunoSEQ multiplex PCR assay. TCRdb obtained this table from immuneACCESS and retained in-frame rearrangements with V and J assigned. These tables miss some clones; where compared with another copy, unresolved V genes account for less than half of the shortfall, and the remainder is unexplained. This sample gives about 75,000 clones in total; roughly 90% of them show up just once. The top ten clonotypes cover about 0.9% of the sample. Sequenced here: peripheral blood, sampled in the first trimester of pregnancy. Receptor source: a female donor in good health, enrolled as a control in a pregnancy study.

The chain combines TRBV6-1 with TRBJ2-7; TRBD1 agrees at 7 bases. Germline-derived CDR1 and CDR2 are MNHNS and SASEGT. After removal of 4 bases from V and 5 bases from J, the junction contained 5 bases not matched to a gene. The CDR3 consists of 13 residues. The DNA of the CDR3 is TGTGCCAGCAGTGTAGACAGGGATGACGAGCAGTACTTC. Protein product: CASSVDRDDEQYF.

V gene TRBV9 combines with J gene TRBJ2-1, with TRBD2 as a possible D gene (5 bases). This CDR3 has 14 residues. Trimming left V 4 bases short and J 3 bases short, with 11 bases between. Germline V lookup: CDR1 SGDLS, CDR2 YYNGEE. The CDR3 DNA is TGTGCCAGCAGCTACGATGGGAGCTACAATGAGCAGTTCTTC. It translates to CASSYDGSYNEQFF. Combining the CDR3 with reference TRBV9 and TRBJ2-1 gives the whole variable domain DSGVTQTPKHLITATGQRVTLRCSPRSGDLSVYWYQQSLDQGLQFLIQYYNGEERAKGNILERFSAQQFPDLHSELNLSSLELGDSALYFCASSYDGSYNEQFFGPGTRLTVL.

This clone was seen a few times. The gene calls are TRBV2 and TRBJ1-5, with D possibly matching TRBD1 (5 bases). The CDR3 loop spans 13 amino acids. The germline V and J ends were trimmed by 6 bases and 7 bases, with 13 bases remaining between them. Germline V gene lookup returns CDR1 SNHLY and CDR2 FYNNEI. As DNA, the CDR3 is TGTGCCAGCAGGGATAGGGGTCCCCAGCCCCAGCATTTT. It specifies CASRDRGPQPQHF.

The V and J genes are TRBV7-2 and TRBJ2-5; TRBD2 aligns across 7 bases. The germline CDR1 and CDR2 sequences are SGHTA and FQGNSA. The length of the CDR3 is 16 residues. V was pared by 4 bases and J by 3 bases, with 11 bases of the junction left unmatched. In DNA form, the CDR3 reads TGTGCCAGCAGCTACCTGGGACTACGCTCTAAAGAGACCCAGTACTTC. Translation gives CASSYLGLRSKETQYF.